Each of the 11 T cell receptor beta chains below was sequenced from the same sample in a study of siplizumab effects on memory and regulatory T cells (dated by TCRdb to about 2019). Receptor amplification or capture employed the immunoSEQ multiplex PCR assay. What TCRdb holds here is the immuneACCESS table cut down to in-frame rearrangements. Part of the clones is not present; checked against another copy, under half of the missing clones reflect an unresolved V gene, and the others are unexplained. Present in this sample are approximately 94,000 clones, 93% of which were seen just once. 6.5% of the sample is held by the ten biggest clonotypes. Sequenced material: CD8+ T cells sorted from blood. These receptors originate from a human donor in good health.

This chain links TRBV11-2 with TRBJ2-1, with no clear D. V was cut by 1 base and J by 8 bases, with 9 bases left in between. The length of the CDR3 is 13 residues. Germline V gene lookup returns CDR1 SGHAT and CDR2 FQNNGV. The CDR3: CASSLGPIDEQFF. The CDR3 nucleotides are TGTGCCAGCAGCTTAGGCCCCATAGATGAGCAGTTCTTC.

The chain has TRBV28 and TRBJ2-5, with 9 bases matching TRBD1. Germline assignment: CDR1 MDHEN and CDR2 SYDVKM. Germline trimming cut 5 bases from V and 8 bases from J; bases unmatched to any gene: 12. The CDR3 totals 15 residues. Here the CDR3 reads CASSPGTGPGYTQYF. The DNA for the CDR3 is TGTGCCAGCAGTCCAGGGACAGGGCCTGGGTATACCCAGTACTTC.

The chain is built from TRBV7-9 and TRBJ1-4, with 11 bases lining up with TRBD1. Losses at the gene ends were 5 bases for V and 7 bases for J; bases not matched to a gene: 9. The CDR3 loop spans 16 amino acids. Per germline, CDR1 SEHNR and CDR2 FQNEAQ (reference sequence). The CDR3 DNA follows: TGTGCCAGCAGCGCCACGGACAGGGGGCCTTTTGAAAAACTGTTTTTT. Translating it yields CASSATDRGPFEKLFF.

The V gene is TRBV7-9, the J gene TRBJ1-5; the D is unclear. V was clipped by 4 bases and J by 6 bases, with 7 bases between them. CDR1 and CDR2 (germline): SEHNR, FQNEAQ (reference sequence). The CDR3 totals 12 residues. This CDR3 is CASSSLGQPQHF. The CDR3, as DNA: TGTGCCAGCAGCTCACTTGGTCAGCCCCAGCATTTT.

This chain joins TRBV4-1 and TRBJ1-1; unclear D gene. Deletions cut 2 bases from V and 5 bases from J, with 15 bases between. This CDR3 comprises 15 residues. Germline CDR1 and CDR2: MGHRA and YSYEKL. The CDR3 DNA reads TGCGCCAGCAGCCAACCGCACGAGGGTCGGACTGAAGCTTTCTTT. Translation: CASSQPHEGRTEAFF.

This clone was detected once. The chain links TRBV5-6 to TRBJ2-7; 9 bases agree with TRBD1. Losses at the gene ends were 2 bases for V and 4 bases for J; bases not matched to a gene: 7. The CDR3 is 15 residues long. CDR1 and CDR2 from the germline V gene are SGHDT and YYEEEE. The CDR3 loop reads CASSFSTGGPYEQYF. CDR3 nucleotide sequence: TGTGCCAGCAGCTTTTCGACAGGGGGACCTTACGAGCAGTACTTC.

This rearrangement joins TRBV29-1 to TRBJ1-5, with a weak D call TRBD1 (6 bases). Trimming cost V 4 bases and J 6 bases, with 10 bases left between them. The V gene's germline CDR1 is SQVTM and CDR2 ANQGSEA. The CDR3 is 12 residues long. DNA for the CDR3: TGCAGCGTTGGTGGGGGGGCTCAGCCCCAGCATTTT. Protein: CSVGGGAQPQHF.

This chain connects TRBV5-8 to TRBJ2-1; 8 bases are shared with TRBD2. The germline V gene encodes CDR1 SGHTS and CDR2 YDEGEE. The CDR3 totals 15 residues. V gave up 7 bases and J gave up 2 bases; unmatched junction bases: 8. The CDR3: CASGAGVEAYNEQFF. CDR3 sequence (DNA): TGTGCCAGCGGAGCGGGAGTGGAGGCCTACAATGAGCAGTTCTTC.

The chain couples TRBV28 to TRBJ2-3; 11 positions match TRBD2. V lost 6 bases to trimming and J lost 3 bases; unmatched junction nucleotides: 23. This CDR3 spans 21 amino acids. Germline V gives CDR1 MDHEN, CDR2 SYDVKM. CDR3 nucleotide sequence: TGTGCCAGCAGCTCCCATCTTGGGACAGAACTAGCGGGAGACGGGACAGATACGCAGTATTTT. Translation: CASSSHLGTELAGDGTDTQYF.

V is TRBV19 and J is TRBJ2-5, with D perhaps matching TRBD1 or TRBD2 (5 bases each). CDR3 size: 15 residues. CDR1 and CDR2 from the germline V gene are LNHDA and SQIVND (reference sequence). With 3 bases removed from V and 5 bases from J, the gap between germline ends came to 16 bases. The CDR3: CASSIGTGGFETQYF. Here the CDR3 DNA reads TGTGCCAGTAGTATCGGGACCGGAGGCTTCGAGACCCAGTACTTC. Variable domain in full (rest from reference TRBV19 and TRBJ2-5): DGGITQSPKYLFRKEGQNVTLSCEQNLNHDAMYWYRQDPGQGLRLIYYSQIVNDFQKGDIAEGYSVSREKKESFPLTVTSAQKNPTAFYLCASSIGTGGFETQYFGPGTRLLVL.

The rearrangement joins TRBV6-6 to TRBJ1-4; D not resolved. The length of the CDR3 is 14 residues. V lost 8 bases to trimming and J lost 8 bases, with 18 bases between them. Looked up from germline, CDR1 is MNHNY and CDR2 is SVGAGI (reference sequence). The CDR3 protein is CASENRGIREKLFF. CDR3 nucleotide sequence: TGTGCCAGCGAGAATCGAGGGATTCGGGAAAAACTGTTTTTT.